Listed below are T cell receptor beta chains from one sample, sequenced in a study of response to subunit inactivated influenza vaccine. TCRdb reprocessed the RT-PCR reads with MiXCR, giving one entry per CDR3 protein. The top ten clones hold more than 9% of a sample with roughly 650,000 distinct CDR3 sequences, 15% to 17% of them seen once. The sample was PBMCs from blood, taken 11 to 12 days after vaccination. The receptors were sampled from a man aged 45 to 65 who received an inactivated influenza vaccine. Each CDR3 is given with its conserved first and last residue. Each record gives: clone size, D gene, V gene, J gene, CDR3 DNA, CDR3 protein. D genes are given only for firm matches. Where a row states a size, it is once, few, many or the class of an expanded clone; other rows omit it.

-,TRBD1,TRBV20-1,TRBJ1-2,TGCAGTGCTGGGGGACAGCCTCACTATGGCTACACCTTC,CSAGGQPHYGYTF
once,TRBD2,TRBV6-2/TRBV6-3,TRBJ2-1,TGTGCCAGCAGTCCTTTAGCGGGACTAGCAAAAAATGAGCAGTTCTTC,CASSPLAGLAKNEQFF
-,TRBD2,TRBV9,TRBJ2-3,TGTGCCAGCAGCTTGAGCGGGAATACGCAGTATTTT,CASSLSGNTQYF
-,-,TRBV12-3/TRBV12-4,TRBJ1-1,TGTGCCAGCAGTTTTAGGGTCGCTGAAGCTTTCTTT,CASSFRVAEAFF
few,-,TRBV5-5,TRBJ1-1,TGTGCCAGCAGTACGGGGTGGGTCACTGAAGCTTTCTTT,CASSTGWVTEAFF
few,-,TRBV27,TRBJ1-1,TGTGCCAGCAAAACCGCCCCCGGGAACACTGAAGCTTTCTTT,CASKTAPGNTEAFF
few,-,TRBV29-1,TRBJ1-2,TGCAGCGTTCGCCCCGGGACGGCTAACTATGGCTACACCTTC,CSVRPGTANYGYTF
-,TRBD1,TRBV12-3/TRBV12-4,TRBJ1-2,TGTGCCAGCAGCCAACCAGGGGGCTTCTCTGGCTACACCTTC,CASSQPGGFSGYTF
few,-,TRBV20-1,TRBJ2-2,TGCAGTGCTAGAGATCAGAAGGGGTACACCGGGGAGCTGTTTTTT,CSARDQKGYTGELFF
-,-,TRBV19,TRBJ2-1,TGTGCCAGTAGTATAGTTGGGGACGCGCGTGAGCAGTTCTTC,CASSIVGDAREQFF
-,-,TRBV5-5,TRBJ2-7,TGTGCCAGCAGCTTGGACAACGGATCCTACGAGCAGTACTTC,CASSLDNGSYEQYF
many,-,TRBV5-1,TRBJ1-5,TGCGCCAGCTCCCCCGGGGACGGACGATCCCAGCCCCAGCATTTT,CASSPGDGRSQPQHF
few,-,TRBV25-1,TRBJ2-5,TGTGCCAGCAGTGCGCCACCCAGGGTACGGAACCAAGAGACCCAGTACTTC,CASSAPPRVRNQETQYF
-,TRBD2,TRBV7-2,TRBJ2-7,TGTGCCAGCAGCCCCCAACCTAGGCGGGGGAAACAAGACGAGCAGTACTTC,CASSPQPRRGKQDEQYF
few,-,TRBV4-2,TRBJ2-5,TGTGCCAGCAGCCAAGGAGGAGCAGGGCAAGAGACCCAGTACTTC,CASSQGGAGQETQYF
-,TRBD1,TRBV6-4,TRBJ2-5,TGTGCCAGCTTAAAGTATCCCGGGACAGGGGAAGAGACCCAGTACTTC,CASLKYPGTGEETQYF
-,-,TRBV7-2,TRBJ1-3,TGTGCCAGCAGCTTAAGCGTAACCTCTGGAAACACCATATATTTT,CASSLSVTSGNTIYF
-,TRBD2,TRBV10-3,TRBJ2-6,TGTGCCATCAGTGGGGTCCGCGGGAGCATCTCTGGGGCCAACGTCCTGACTTTC,CAISGVRGSISGANVLTF
many,TRBD1,TRBV24-1,TRBJ2-5,TGTGCCACCAGTGATTTGGAAGGGACAGGGGGAGAGACCCAGTACTTC,CATSDLEGTGGETQYF
-,-,TRBV5-1,TRBJ2-6,TGCGCCAGCAGCCCCCCGGGTGGGATCTCTGGGGCCAACGTCCTGACTTTC,CASSPPGGISGANVLTF